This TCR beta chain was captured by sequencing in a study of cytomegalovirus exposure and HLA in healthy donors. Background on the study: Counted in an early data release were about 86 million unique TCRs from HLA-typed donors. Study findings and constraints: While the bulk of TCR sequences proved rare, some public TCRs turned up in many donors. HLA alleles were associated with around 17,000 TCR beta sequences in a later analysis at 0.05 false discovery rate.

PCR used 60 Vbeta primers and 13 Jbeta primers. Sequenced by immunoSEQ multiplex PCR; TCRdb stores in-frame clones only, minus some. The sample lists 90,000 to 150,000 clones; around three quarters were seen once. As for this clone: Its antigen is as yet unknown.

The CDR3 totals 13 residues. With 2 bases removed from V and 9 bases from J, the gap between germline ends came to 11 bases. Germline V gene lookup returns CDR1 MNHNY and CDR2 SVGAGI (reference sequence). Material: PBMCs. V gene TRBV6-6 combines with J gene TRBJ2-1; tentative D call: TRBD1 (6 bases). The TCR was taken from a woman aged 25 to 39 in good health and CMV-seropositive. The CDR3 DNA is TGTGCCAGCAGTTACGGGTCAGGGGTTGAGCAGTTCTTC. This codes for CASSYGSGVEQFF.